These 5 T cell receptor beta chains were all obtained from the same sample, sequenced in a study of blood T cell repertoires in COVID-19. The method was immunoSEQ multiplex PCR; TCRdb's version includes in-frame clones alone and lacks a portion of them. The table records over 250,000 clones, around 86% of them present only once. Sequenced: peripheral blood. The receptors originated from a man between 45 and 60 years old with acute or convalescent COVID-19.

This rearrangement joins TRBV20-1 to TRBJ2-4, with 9 bases matching TRBD2. Germline CDR1 DFQATT, CDR2 SNEGSKA (reference sequence). The CDR3 runs to 10 residues. CDR3 sequence: CSSGENIQYF. The CDR3 DNA reads TGCTCTAGCGGGGAAAACATTCAGTACTTC.

V usage is TRBV3-1 (or the pseudogene TRBV3-2) and J usage is TRBJ1-6; 7 bases are shared with TRBD1. The V gene end was trimmed by 4 bases and the J gene end by 7 bases; junction bases not matched to a gene: 7. This CDR3 has 15 amino acids. Germline CDR1 is LGHDT and CDR2 is YNNKEL (reference sequence). CDR3 DNA: TGTGCCAGCAGCCCCGGACAGGCAAGAAATTCACCCCTCCACTTT. This sequence encodes CASSPGQARNSPLHF.

This chain joins TRBV7-9 and TRBJ1-2; the match to TRBD1 covers 8 bases. CDR1 is SEHNR and CDR2 is FQNEAQ in the germline V gene (reference sequence). The V segment lost 5 bases and the J segment 7 bases; nucleotides outside the gene matches: 3. The CDR3 sequence is 12 residues long. DNA of the CDR3: TGTGCCAGCAGCCAGGGGGCTGGTGGCTACACCTTC. Translated: CASSQGAGGYTF.

This chain links TRBV19 with TRBJ1-4, with a weak D call TRBD1 (6 bases). The V and J ends lost 7 bases and 8 bases respectively, with 26 bases between them. This CDR3 spans 17 amino acids. Germline assignment: CDR1 LNHDA and CDR2 SQIVND (reference sequence). The CDR3 nucleotides are TGTGCCAGTACAAATGCGGGCAGGGGAAGAAGAGGAGAAAAACTGTTTTTT. Translated: CASTNAGRGRRGEKLFF.

V and J are TRBV7-8 and TRBJ1-5; no firm D call. CDR1 and CDR2 from the germline V gene are SGHVS and FQNEAQ. Trimming removed 1 base at V and 3 bases at J, with 7 bases between. This CDR3 region has 14 residues. The CDR3 DNA sequence: TGTGCCAGCAGCTTAGGTCCCTACAATCAGCCCCAGCATTTT. This codes for CASSLGPYNQPQHF.